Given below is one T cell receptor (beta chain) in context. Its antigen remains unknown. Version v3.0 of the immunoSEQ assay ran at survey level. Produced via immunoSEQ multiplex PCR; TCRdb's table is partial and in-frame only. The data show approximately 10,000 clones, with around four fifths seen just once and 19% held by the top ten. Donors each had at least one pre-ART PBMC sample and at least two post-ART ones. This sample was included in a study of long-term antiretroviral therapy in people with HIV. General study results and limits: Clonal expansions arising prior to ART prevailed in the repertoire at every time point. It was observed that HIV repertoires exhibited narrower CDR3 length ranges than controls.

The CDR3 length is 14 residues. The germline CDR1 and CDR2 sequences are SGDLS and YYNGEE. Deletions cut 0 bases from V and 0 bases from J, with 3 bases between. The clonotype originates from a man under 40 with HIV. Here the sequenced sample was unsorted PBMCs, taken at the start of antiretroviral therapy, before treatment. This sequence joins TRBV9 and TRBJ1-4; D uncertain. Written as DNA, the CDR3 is TGTGCCAGCAGCGTAGAACCAACTAATGAAAAACTGTTTTTT. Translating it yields CASSVEPTNEKLFF.